One and the same sample provided the 11 T cell receptor beta chains below, sequenced in a study of cytomegalovirus exposure and HLA in healthy donors. PCR employed 60 Vbeta and 13 Jbeta primers. Produced via immunoSEQ multiplex PCR; TCRdb's table is partial and in-frame only. Of 250,000 to 300,000 clones listed, about 93% are singletons. Sequencing was performed on PBMCs. Every receptor here comes from a girl aged 2 to 9 in good health and CMV-seronegative.

The chain links TRBV27 to TRBJ1-1, with D uncertain. V was clipped by 2 bases and J by 2 bases, with 6 bases between them. The length of the CDR3 is 13 residues. Per germline, CDR1 MNHEY and CDR2 SMNVEV (reference sequence). CDR3 nucleotides: TGTGCCAGCAGTTTAGGCCTCAACACTGAAGCTTTCTTT. Encoded protein: CASSLGLNTEAFF.

In this sample, this clone turned up once. V usage is TRBV9 and J usage is TRBJ2-2; TRBD2 is a possible D gene (7 bases). Germline CDR1 reads SGDLS; CDR2 reads YYNGEE. This CDR3 region has 19 residues. Between the trimmed V and J ends, which lost 0 bases and 2 bases, there was a span of 20 bases. The CDR3 loop reads CASSVGVGGRGSNTGELFF. Here the CDR3 DNA reads TGTGCCAGCAGCGTAGGTGTTGGGGGGCGGGGGAGCAACACCGGGGAGCTGTTTTTT.

The rearrangement joins TRBV30 to TRBJ2-2, with a tentative D call TRBD2 (5 bases). Germline V gene data show CDR1 as GTSNPN and CDR2 as SVGIG (reference sequence). The CDR3 has 15 residues. The V end lost 0 bases, the J end lost 6 bases, and 14 bases lay between the germline ends. The CDR3 sequence is CAWSVGGLRPGELFF. The CDR3 nucleotides read TGTGCCTGGAGTGTAGGTGGACTCCGCCCCGGGGAGCTGTTTTTT.

The V call is TRBV29-1, the J call TRBJ2-6; D might be TRBD1 (5 bases). Germline V gene data show CDR1 as SQVTM and CDR2 as ANQGSEA. This CDR3 is 14 amino acids long. Trimming pared 1 base from V and 2 bases from J, leaving 6 bases between. The CDR3 DNA reads TGCAGCGTTGAAGGGGGCGCTGGGGCCAACGTCCTGACTTTC. Residues: CSVEGGAGANVLTF.

This clone occurred a few times. V usage is TRBV5-4 and J usage is TRBJ2-2, with 7 bases that match TRBD2. This CDR3 contains 15 residues. CDR1 and CDR2 from the germline V gene are SGHNT and YYREEE (reference sequence). The junction had 7 bases not matched to a gene; V was cut back by 4 bases and J by 4 bases. The CDR3 DNA reads as TGTGCCAGCAGCCCCCTCAGCGGGACCACCGGGGAGCTGTTTTTT. Translation: CASSPLSGTTGELFF. Based on the CDR3 plus reference TRBV5-4 and TRBJ2-2, the full variable domain is ETGVTQSPTHLIKTRGQQVTLRCSSQSGHNTVSWYQQALGQGPQFIFQYYREEENGRGNFPPRFSGLQFPNYSSELNVNALELDDSALYLCASSPLSGTTGELFFGEGSRLTVL.

In this sample, this clone turned up once. The chain joins TRBV19 to TRBJ2-3; 9 bases align to TRBD2. The V gene end was trimmed by 8 bases and the J gene end by 1 base; junction bases not matched to a gene: 4. Germline V gives CDR1 LNHDA, CDR2 SQIVND (reference sequence). The CDR3 runs 14 residues. CDR3 sequence reads: CASGERGGTDTQYF. Written as DNA, the CDR3 is TGTGCCAGTGGAGAGCGGGGGGGCACAGATACGCAGTATTTT.

The chain employs TRBV6-1 and TRBJ2-3, with D tentatively TRBD1 (6 bases). V was shortened by 4 bases and J by 6 bases, with 14 bases between the two germline ends. Germline CDR1 reads MNHNS; CDR2 reads SASEGT. The CDR3 spans 14 residues. This CDR3 is CASSGDTGLDTQYF. The CDR3 DNA reads as TGTGCCAGCAGTGGAGACACAGGGCTGGATACGCAGTATTTT.

The V gene is TRBV5-6, the J gene TRBJ2-5; D possibly corresponds to TRBD2 (6 bases). This CDR3 is built from 16 residues. The V and J ends lost 2 bases and 0 bases respectively, with 14 bases between them. Per the germline V gene, CDR1 is SGHDT and CDR2 is YYEEEE. The CDR3 loop is CASSFHRGTYQETQYF. CDR3 DNA sequence: TGTGCCAGCAGCTTTCACCGGGGGACTTACCAAGAGACCCAGTACTTC.

This chain joins TRBV28 and TRBJ1-6, with D hard to call. Trimming removed 1 base from V and 7 bases from J, with 5 bases in between. This CDR3 region has 13 residues. Germline loops: CDR1 MDHEN, CDR2 SYDVKM. CDR3 residues: CASSLSVNSPLHF. For the CDR3, the DNA is TGTGCCAGCAGTTTATCGGTGAATTCACCCCTCCACTTT.

V is TRBV4-1 and J is TRBJ2-1; 16 nucleotides match TRBD2. CDR3 length: 17 residues. Per germline, CDR1 MGHRA and CDR2 YSYEKL. V shed 7 bases, J shed 4 bases, and the junction held 7 bases outside the gene matches. CDR3 DNA: TGCGCCAGCACTACGGGACTAGCGGGAGGGCCTTACAATGAGCAGTTCTTC. Its translation: CASTTGLAGGPYNEQFF.

The chain recombines TRBV7-9 with TRBJ2-3; D is ambiguous. This CDR3 spans 12 amino acids. Per germline, CDR1 SEHNR and CDR2 FQNEAQ (reference sequence). V was cut by 5 bases and J by 2 bases, with 5 bases left in between. The chain's CDR3 is CASSLPTDTQYF. In DNA form, the CDR3 reads TGTGCCAGCAGCCTTCCCACAGATACGCAGTATTTT.